This TCR beta chain was identified in a study of beta chain features in type 1 diabetes. Study-wide results and caveats: There was a moderate but significant shortening of TCRB CDR3s in all four CD4+ subsets of Type 1 diabetes patients.

Germline CDR1 and CDR2: SQVTM and ANQGSEA. The CDR3 runs to 14 residues. This clone was seen only a few times. Its antigen is unknown. At one of its ends the junction is not consistent with the germline gene, which may arise from a read error. Sorting based on CD45RO/CCR7/CD25/CD127/CD95/CD27 separated CD4+ naive, central memory, regulatory and stem cell-like memory cells. Sequencing targeted expressed TCRB transcripts, as all isolated RNA had been reverse transcribed. The average read count of naive, central memory and regulatory T cell samples was a few million. Sequenced by immunoSEQ multiplex PCR; TCRdb stores in-frame clones only, minus some. Of 150,000 or so clones listed, 8% to 8.5% are singletons.

The clonotype was recovered from a woman in her late teens or twenties with type 1 diabetes. The sample was central memory CD4+ T cells from blood. The V and J genes are TRBV29-1 and TRBJ2-7; 10 nucleotides match TRBD2. CDR3 nucleotides: TGCAGCGTTCGGGGGGAAGCGGGAGGGGTCGAGCGGTACTTC. Protein product: CSVRGEAGGVERYF.